Listed here are 19 T cell receptor beta chains from one sample, sequenced in a study of Graves' ophthalmopathy and Graves' hyperthyroidism. Scientists amplified the TCR beta CDR3 regions from RNA transcripts. First-round RT-PCR relied on HTBI primers, and a second-round multiplex PCR came next. Via MiXCR, TCRdb re-called the multiplex PCR reads, giving one row per CDR3 protein. The sample has under 200,000 distinct CDR3 sequences, roughly two fifths seen once. Sequenced: peripheral blood. The receptors stem from a woman between 40 and 55 years old with Graves' ophthalmopathy.

The rearrangement uses TRBV12-3 or TRBV12-4 and TRBJ2-1; 7 bases match TRBD2. The CDR3 is 13 amino acids. V was clipped by 5 bases and J by 3 bases; unmatched bases: 1. CDR3 region: CASSSGVYNEQFF. CDR3 bases: TGTGCCAGCAGTAGCGGGGTCTACAATGAGCAGTTCTTC.

The chain uses TRBV20-1 and TRBJ2-5; 12 positions agree with TRBD2. The CDR3 contains 14 residues. The junction had 3 bases not matched to a gene; V was cut back by 2 bases and J by 5 bases. The germline V gene encodes CDR1 DFQATT and CDR2 SNEGSKA (reference sequence). The chain's CDR3 is CSARTSGRRETQYF. For the CDR3, the DNA is TGCAGTGCTAGAACTAGCGGGAGGCGGGAGACCCAGTACTTC.

V is TRBV6-1 and J is TRBJ1-1; D not certain. The CDR3 is 13 amino acids. The V gene's germline CDR1 is MNHNS and CDR2 SASEGT. The V and J ends lost 3 bases and 7 bases respectively, with 12 bases between them. The CDR3 region has the DNA TGTGCCAGCAGTGAGGGTTCCGTGGATGAAGCTTTCTTT. This encodes CASSEGSVDEAFF.

This clonotype was seen a few times. The genes are TRBV6-5 and TRBJ2-7; D gene unclear. This CDR3 contains 13 residues. The V and J ends lost 4 bases and 3 bases respectively, with 10 bases between them. Germline V CDR1 and CDR2: MNHEY, SVGAGI. CDR3 protein: CASSLQGVYEQYF. DNA for the CDR3: TGTGCCAGCAGTTTACAAGGAGTCTACGAGCAGTACTTC.

This clonotype was seen ten or more times. J is TRBJ1-2 and V is TRBV10-3; 10 positions match TRBD1. V lost 10 bases to trimming and J lost 8 bases; unmatched junction nucleotides: 10. Germline CDR1 reads ENHRY; CDR2 reads SYGVKD. The CDR3 runs to 13 residues. The CDR3 DNA sequence: TGTGCCACCTTTAGACAGGGGGCGGAAGGCTACACCTTC. It encodes CATFRQGAEGYTF.

This clonotype appeared many times. The chain links TRBV11-3 to TRBJ1-6, with TRBD1 matching over 8 bases. Unmatched junction bases numbered 10, after V lost 0 bases and J lost 9 bases. The CDR3 totals 17 residues. Germline assignment: CDR1 SGHNT and CDR2 YENEEA. The CDR3 sequence: CASSLDPTGVMTSPLHF. The CDR3 DNA follows: TGTGCCAGCAGCTTAGACCCGACAGGGGTGATGACTTCACCCCTCCACTTT.

The table lists this clonotype with a few counts. The chain links TRBV11-2 to TRBJ2-5; maybe TRBD1 (5 bases). The V gene's germline CDR1 is SGHAT and CDR2 FQNNGV. This CDR3 region has 14 residues. V lost 0 bases, J lost 7 bases, and 12 bases lay in between. Here the CDR3 DNA reads TGTGCCAGCAGCTTAGATTGGACCACAGGGACCCAGTACTTC. The encoded protein is CASSLDWTTGTQYF.

This clonotype was seen many times. The chain is built from TRBV19 and TRBJ1-1, with no clear D. Trimming cost V 7 bases and J 7 bases, with 16 bases left between them. The CDR3 is 13 residues long. Germline CDR1 is LNHDA and CDR2 is SQIVND (reference sequence). The CDR3 protein is CASTPRVRDEAFF. The CDR3 nucleotides read TGTGCCAGTACCCCGAGAGTGAGGGATGAAGCTTTCTTT. Variable domain in full (rest from reference TRBV19 and TRBJ1-1): DGGITQSPKYLFRKEGQNVTLSCEQNLNHDAMYWYRQDPGQGLRLIYYSQIVNDFQKGDIAEGYSVSREKKESFPLTVTSAQKNPTAFYLCASTPRVRDEAFFGQGTRLTVV.

The sample holds many counts of this clonotype. The chain employs TRBV27 and TRBJ2-4; D not resolved. Germline V gene data show CDR1 as MNHEY and CDR2 as SMNVEV (reference sequence). The V end lost 0 bases, the J end lost 5 bases, and 11 bases lay between the germline ends. This CDR3 has 15 amino acids. Here the CDR3 DNA reads TGTGCCAGCAGTTTATCGTTTCATCGCGAAAACATTCAGTACTTC. Its translation: CASSLSFHRENIQYF.

The chain has TRBV24-1 and TRBJ2-2; possibly TRBD2 for D (7 bases). The CDR3 consists of 16 residues. CDR1 is KGHDR, CDR2 SFDVKD, per germline. V lost 4 bases and J lost 6, with 17 bases in between. The chain's CDR3 is CATSEGGALTAGELFF. The CDR3 nucleotides read TGTGCCACCAGTGAAGGGGGGGCACTGACCGCCGGGGAGCTGTTTTTT.

The genes are TRBV6-1 and TRBJ2-4, with 7 bases matching TRBD1. J was trimmed by 5 bases and V by 1 base; bases with no gene match: 17. Per germline, CDR1 MNHNS and CDR2 SASEGT. The CDR3 is 19 amino acids. The CDR3 reads CASSEESGLGGVFENIQYF. The CDR3 DNA reads as TGTGCCAGCAGTGAAGAATCGGGTTTAGGGGGCGTTTTCGAAAACATTCAGTACTTC.

This clonotype was seen repeatedly, ten times or more. The chain uses TRBV7-8 and TRBJ1-2; TRBD1 agrees at 7 bases. The germline CDR1 and CDR2 sequences are SGHVS and FQNEAQ. The trim removed 5 bases at V and 8 bases at J, leaving 14 bases unmatched. This CDR3 is built from 15 residues. This CDR3 is CASSATPGQRSGYTF. The CDR3 coding sequence is TGTGCCAGCAGCGCGACTCCGGGACAGAGATCGGGCTACACCTTC.

This clonotype was found many times. V usage is TRBV28 and J usage is TRBJ1-3; D unresolved. The CDR3 covers 15 residues. V was pared by 5 bases and J by 0 bases, with 11 bases between. Germline V gene lookup returns CDR1 MDHEN and CDR2 SYDVKM. The CDR3 loop reads CASSPLFSSGNTIYF. The CDR3 DNA reads TGTGCCAGCAGTCCACTTTTCAGCTCTGGAAACACCATATATTTT.

This clonotype was detected only a few times. This chain uses TRBV10-3 with TRBJ1-1, with 7 bases that match TRBD1. V lost 10 bases, J lost 0 bases, and 11 bases stayed unmatched. Germline loops: CDR1 ENHRY, CDR2 SYGVKD. The CDR3 is made up of 15 amino acids. The CDR3 coding sequence is TGTGCCACCGGCTCGGGACAGATCATGAACACTGAAGCTTTCTTT. This codes for CATGSGQIMNTEAFF.

There are many counts of this clonotype. The J gene is TRBJ1-6, the V gene TRBV27; 7 bases align to TRBD1. The V and J ends lost 2 bases and 10 bases, in that order; junction bases with no gene match: 5. The CDR3 loop spans 14 amino acids. Per the germline V gene, CDR1 is MNHEY and CDR2 is SMNVEV (reference sequence). The CDR3 reads CASSLVQGYSPLHF. CDR3 DNA sequence: TGTGCCAGCAGTTTAGTACAGGGGTACTCACCCCTCCACTTT.

The sample holds many counts of this clonotype. The chain carries TRBV9 and TRBJ1-1; the D gene is possibly TRBD1 (5 bases). V was shortened by 1 base and J by 1 base, with 11 bases between the two germline ends. Germline V gene lookup returns CDR1 SGDLS and CDR2 YYNGEE. The CDR3 contains 15 residues. This chain's CDR3 is CASSVQGRGNTEAFF. The CDR3 DNA sequence: TGTGCCAGCAGCGTACAAGGGAGGGGGAACACTGAAGCTTTCTTT.

This clonotype appeared many times. The chain couples TRBV27 to TRBJ1-2; no clear D gene. The ends were cut back, 7 bases at V and 4 bases at J, with 16 bases in the middle. From germline, CDR1 is MNHEY and CDR2 SMNVEV (reference sequence). This CDR3 is built from 14 residues. As DNA, the CDR3 is TGTGCCAGCACTTCAAATCCAGGCTTCTATGGCTACACCTTC. Residues: CASTSNPGFYGYTF.

This clonotype occurred once. A junction boundary mismatches the germline segment, possibly from a read error. The V gene is TRBV6-5, the J gene TRBJ2-7; 12 bases are shared with TRBD2. CDR1 is MNHEY, CDR2 SVGAGI, per germline. There are 17 residues in the CDR3. CDR3 sequence: CASSYLVTSGGSFEQYF. The CDR3 coding sequence is TGTGCCAGCAGTTACTTGGTGACTAGCGGGGGCTCCTTCGAGCAGTACTTC.

This clonotype was recorded many times. The V and J genes are TRBV4-3 and TRBJ1-1, with D unresolved. Trimming removed 1 base from V and 1 base from J, with 10 bases in between. This CDR3 has 15 residues. CDR1 is LGHNA, CDR2 YSLEER, per germline. The CDR3: CASSQGFQANTEAFF. The CDR3 DNA follows: TGCGCCAGCAGCCAAGGATTCCAGGCGAACACTGAAGCTTTCTTT.